The next 2 T cell receptor beta chains were all read from a single sample in a study of T cell responses to AZD1222 COVID-19 vaccine. Assay: immunoSEQ multiplex PCR; the TCRdb copy retains only in-frame clones and omits some. This table holds roughly 93,000 clones, roughly 89% found once. Source: peripheral blood, taken 28 days after the second AZD1222 dose. These receptors all stem from an adult who received the AZD1222 COVID-19 vaccine.

The chain couples TRBV7-2 to TRBJ1-6, with a possible D match to TRBD1 (6 bases). V was pared by 5 bases and J by 4 bases, with 15 bases between. Germline V gives CDR1 SGHTA, CDR2 FQGNSA. This CDR3 spans 16 amino acids. The chain's CDR3 is CASSLQGGSYNSPLHF. In DNA, the CDR3 is TGTGCCAGCAGCCTACAGGGCGGGAGTTATAATTCACCCCTCCACTTT.

V and J are TRBV2 and TRBJ1-5; TRBD1 aligns across 12 bases. The junction had 10 bases not matched to a gene; V was cut back by 4 bases and J by 6 bases. Germline loops: CDR1 SNHLY, CDR2 FYNNEI. The length of the CDR3 is 17 residues. As DNA, the CDR3 is TGTGCCAGCAGTGGGGGACAGGGGGCGAGAGCTGGTCAGCCCCAGCATTTT. Residues: CASSGGQGARAGQPQHF.